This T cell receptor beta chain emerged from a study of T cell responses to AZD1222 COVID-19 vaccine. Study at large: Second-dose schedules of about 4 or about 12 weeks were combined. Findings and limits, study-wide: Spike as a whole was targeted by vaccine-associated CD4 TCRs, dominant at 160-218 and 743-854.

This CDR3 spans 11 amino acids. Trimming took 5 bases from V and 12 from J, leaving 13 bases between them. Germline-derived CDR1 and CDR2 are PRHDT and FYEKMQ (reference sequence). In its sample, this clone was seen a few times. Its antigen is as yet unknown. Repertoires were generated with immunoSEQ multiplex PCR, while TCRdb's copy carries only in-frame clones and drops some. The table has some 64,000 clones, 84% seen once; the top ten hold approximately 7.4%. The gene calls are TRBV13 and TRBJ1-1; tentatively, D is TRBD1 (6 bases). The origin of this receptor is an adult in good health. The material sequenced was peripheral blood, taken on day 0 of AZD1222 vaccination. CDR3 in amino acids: CASSEYRETFF. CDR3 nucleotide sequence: TGTGCCAGCAGCGAATACAGGGAGACTTTCTTT.